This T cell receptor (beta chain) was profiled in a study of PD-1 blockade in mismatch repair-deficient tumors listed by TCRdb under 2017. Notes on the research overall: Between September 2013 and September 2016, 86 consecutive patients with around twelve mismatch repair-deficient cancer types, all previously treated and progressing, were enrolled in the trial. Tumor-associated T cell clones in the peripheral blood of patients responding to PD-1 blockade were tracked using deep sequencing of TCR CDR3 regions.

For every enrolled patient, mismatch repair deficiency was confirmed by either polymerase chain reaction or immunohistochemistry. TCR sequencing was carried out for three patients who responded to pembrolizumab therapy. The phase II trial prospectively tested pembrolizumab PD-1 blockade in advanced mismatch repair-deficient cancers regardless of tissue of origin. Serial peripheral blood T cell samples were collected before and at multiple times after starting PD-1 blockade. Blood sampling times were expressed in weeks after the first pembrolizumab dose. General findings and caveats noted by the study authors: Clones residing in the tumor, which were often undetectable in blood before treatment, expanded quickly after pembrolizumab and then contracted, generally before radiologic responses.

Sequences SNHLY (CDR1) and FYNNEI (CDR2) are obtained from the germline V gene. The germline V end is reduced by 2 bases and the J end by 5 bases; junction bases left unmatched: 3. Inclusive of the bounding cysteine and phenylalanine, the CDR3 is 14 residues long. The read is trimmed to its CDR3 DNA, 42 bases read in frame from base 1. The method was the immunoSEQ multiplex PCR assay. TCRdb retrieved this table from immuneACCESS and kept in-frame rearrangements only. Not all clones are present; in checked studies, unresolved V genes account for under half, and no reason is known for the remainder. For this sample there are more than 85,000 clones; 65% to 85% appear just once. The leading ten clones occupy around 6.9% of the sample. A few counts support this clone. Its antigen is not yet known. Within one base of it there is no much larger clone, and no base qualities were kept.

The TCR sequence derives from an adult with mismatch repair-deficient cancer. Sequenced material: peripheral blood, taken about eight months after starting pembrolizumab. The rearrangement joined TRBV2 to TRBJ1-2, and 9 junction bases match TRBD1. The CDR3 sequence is CASSEWDRDYGYTF. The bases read TGTGCCAGCAGTGAATGGGACAGGGATTATGGCTACACCTTC.